This TCR beta chain originates from a study of cytomegalovirus exposure and HLA in healthy donors. Study-wide results and limits: Within an earlier analysis, most TCR beta V segments proved productive either about 90% or about 30% of the time.

Note on this clone: Its antigen is not known.

Germline lookup yields CDR1 SGHVS and CDR2 FQNEAQ. J lost 2 bases, V lost 5 bases, and 7 bases had no gene match. The CDR3 consists of 15 residues. The PCR had 60 Vbeta and 13 Jbeta primers. Authors' data handling: Among the unique TCR beta chains that a later analysis counted, about 81 million in all, 10 million to 11 million were shared. TCRdb's copy holds only in-frame clones and misses some; the assay was immunoSEQ multiplex PCR. V and J calls and clone size follow that table, whereas D and trimming were derived from the DNA. The table records roughly 81,000 clones, about three quarters of them present only once.

Sequencing was carried out using PBMCs. The clonotype comes from a boy aged 10-17 years in good health and CMV-seronegative. This rearrangement joins TRBV7-8 to TRBJ1-1; TRBD1 matches 8 bases. The CDR3 loop is CASSTRDRLNTEAFF. DNA for the CDR3: TGTGCCAGCAGCACCCGGGACAGGCTAAACACTGAAGCTTTCTTT.